This T cell receptor beta chain comes out of a study of monozygotic twins with inflammatory bowel disease. CDR3 length: 13 residues. Germline-derived CDR1 and CDR2 are SGDLS and YYNGEE. Input per TCR library consisted of approximately 4,000 ng of total RNA. TCRdb re-called the 5' RACE reads, yielding one record per CDR3 amino acid sequence without DNA. The listing records tens of thousands of distinct CDR3 sequences. The TCR comes from a human donor with ulcerative colitis or Crohn's disease, or a healthy co-twin of an affected twin (not recorded which). The chain is built from TRBV9 and TRBJ1-1; TCRdb gives TRBD1 as the D gene, but with no DNA this cannot be confirmed. The specimen sequenced was blood. CDR3 region: CASSVRGATEAFF.